This T cell receptor beta chain was retrieved from a study of cytomegalovirus exposure and HLA in healthy donors. This clone was counted a few times. CDR1 is LGHNA and CDR2 is YNFKEQ in the germline V gene. The CDR3 runs 11 residues. With 1 base removed from V and 6 bases from J, the gap between germline ends came to 2 bases. The PCR contained 60 Vbeta and 13 Jbeta primers. The method was immunoSEQ multiplex PCR; TCRdb's version includes in-frame clones alone and lacks a portion of them. The profile shows about 210,000 clones, approximately 80% of them singletons. V and J are TRBV4-2 and TRBJ2-3; D gene uncertain. Sample: PBMCs. This TCR came from a middle-aged man in good health and CMV-seropositive. The CDR3 spells CASSQADTQYF. CDR3 bases: TGTGCCAGCAGCCAAGCGGATACGCAGTATTTT.